This T cell receptor (beta chain) is from a study of radiotherapy plus CTLA-4 blockade in lung cancer. The overall study: Roughly 17% of patients responded objectively, and roughly 31% achieved disease control.

Using immunoSEQ multiplex PCR, the repertoire was profiled, and TCRdb retains in-frame clones only, with some absent. The sample has about 62,000 clones; approximately 79% are singletons. A word on this clone: Its cognate antigen is unknown.

Study-wide findings and caveats: Blood saw expansion of tumor-derived TCR clones after radiotherapy plus ipilimumab. The authors reported that early blood T cell clone dynamics, with interferon-beta, best predicted response.

Deletions cut 1 base from V and 4 bases from J, with 10 bases between. The CDR3 covers 14 residues. Germline V gene data show CDR1 as MNHNS and CDR2 as SASEGT. Focal radiation with ipilimumab CTLA-4 blockade was given to patients with chemo-refractory metastatic non-small-cell lung cancer. The clonotype comes from a human donor with non-small cell lung cancer who had a complete response to radiotherapy plus ipilimumab. Sequencing used peripheral blood, obtained from a patient treated with radiotherapy plus ipilimumab. This chain joins TRBV6-1 and TRBJ1-1; D remains ambiguous. The CDR3 DNA sequence: TGTGCCAGCAGTGAAGGTGGCGGGCTCACTGAAGCTTTCTTT. Residues: CASSEGGGLTEAFF.